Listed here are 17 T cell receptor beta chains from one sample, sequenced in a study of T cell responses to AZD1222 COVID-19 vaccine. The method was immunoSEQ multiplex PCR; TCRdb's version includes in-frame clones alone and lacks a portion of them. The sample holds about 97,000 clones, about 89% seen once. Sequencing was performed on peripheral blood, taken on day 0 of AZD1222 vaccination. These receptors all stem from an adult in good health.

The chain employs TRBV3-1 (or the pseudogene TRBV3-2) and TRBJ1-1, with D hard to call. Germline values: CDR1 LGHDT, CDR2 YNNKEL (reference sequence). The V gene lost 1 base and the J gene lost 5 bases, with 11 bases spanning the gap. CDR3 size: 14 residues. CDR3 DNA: TGTGCCAGCAGCCAAGTTAAAGGTGAGACTGAAGCTTTCTTT. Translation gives CASSQVKGETEAFF.

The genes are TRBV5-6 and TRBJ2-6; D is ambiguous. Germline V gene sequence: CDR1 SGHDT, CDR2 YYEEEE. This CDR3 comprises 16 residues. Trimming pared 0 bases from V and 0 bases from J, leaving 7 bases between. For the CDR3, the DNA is TGTGCCAGCAGCTTGGAAGGGCGCTCTGGGGCCAACGTCCTGACTTTC. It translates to CASSLEGRSGANVLTF.

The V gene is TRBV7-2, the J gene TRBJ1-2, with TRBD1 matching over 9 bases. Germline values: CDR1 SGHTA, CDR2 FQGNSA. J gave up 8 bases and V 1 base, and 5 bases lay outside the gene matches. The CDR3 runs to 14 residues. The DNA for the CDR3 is TGTGCCAGCAGCTTAGGGCCGGGACAGGGAGGCTACACCTTC. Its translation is CASSLGPGQGGYTF.

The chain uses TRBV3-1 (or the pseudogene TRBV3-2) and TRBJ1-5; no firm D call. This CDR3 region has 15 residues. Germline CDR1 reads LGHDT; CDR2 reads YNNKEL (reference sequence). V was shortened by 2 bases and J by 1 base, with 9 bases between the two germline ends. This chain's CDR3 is CASSQSATSNQPQHF. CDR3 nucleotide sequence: TGTGCCAGCAGCCAAAGCGCCACAAGCAATCAGCCCCAGCATTTT.

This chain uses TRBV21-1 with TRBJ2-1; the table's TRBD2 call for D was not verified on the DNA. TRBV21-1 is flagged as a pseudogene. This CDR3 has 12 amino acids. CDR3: CASISEGGEQFF. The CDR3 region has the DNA TGTGCCAGCATTTCCGAAGGAGGTGAGCAGTTCTTC.

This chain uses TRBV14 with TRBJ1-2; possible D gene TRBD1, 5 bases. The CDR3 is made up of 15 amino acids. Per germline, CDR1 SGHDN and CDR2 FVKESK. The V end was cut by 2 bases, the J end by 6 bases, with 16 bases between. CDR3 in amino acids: CASSQQGSRGDGYTF. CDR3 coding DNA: TGTGCCAGCAGCCAACAGGGCTCCCGGGGGGATGGCTACACCTTC.

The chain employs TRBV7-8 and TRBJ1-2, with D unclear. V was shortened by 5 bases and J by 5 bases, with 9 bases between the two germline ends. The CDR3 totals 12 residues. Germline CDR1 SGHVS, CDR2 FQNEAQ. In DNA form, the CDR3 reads TGTGCCAGCAGCCCCCGCGGGTATGGCTACACCTTC. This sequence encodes CASSPRGYGYTF.

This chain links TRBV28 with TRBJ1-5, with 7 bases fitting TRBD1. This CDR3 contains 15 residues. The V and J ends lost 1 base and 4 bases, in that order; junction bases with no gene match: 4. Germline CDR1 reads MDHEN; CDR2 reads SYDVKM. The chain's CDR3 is CASSLSGQLNQPQHF. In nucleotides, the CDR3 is TGTGCCAGCAGTTTATCGGGACAGTTGAATCAGCCCCAGCATTTT.

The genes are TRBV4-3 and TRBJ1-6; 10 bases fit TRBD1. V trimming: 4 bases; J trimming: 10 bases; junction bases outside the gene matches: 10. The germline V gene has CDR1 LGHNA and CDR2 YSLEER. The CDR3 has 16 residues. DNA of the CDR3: TGCGCCAGCAGCCGTGAAGGGGGGACAGGGGTCTCACCCCTCCACTTT. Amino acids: CASSREGGTGVSPLHF.

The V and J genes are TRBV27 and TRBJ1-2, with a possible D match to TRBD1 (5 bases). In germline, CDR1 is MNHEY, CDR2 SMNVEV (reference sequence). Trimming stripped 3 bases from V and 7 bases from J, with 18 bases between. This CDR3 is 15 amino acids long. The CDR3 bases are TGTGCCAGCAGTTTTTTGGGACCACAATCCGGTGGCTACACCTTC. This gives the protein CASSFLGPQSGGYTF.

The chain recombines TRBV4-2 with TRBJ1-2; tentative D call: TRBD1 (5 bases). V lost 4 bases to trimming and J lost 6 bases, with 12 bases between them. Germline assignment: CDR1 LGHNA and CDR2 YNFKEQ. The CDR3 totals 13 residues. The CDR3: CASSRNQGDGYTF. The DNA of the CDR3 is TGTGCCAGCAGCCGGAACCAGGGTGATGGCTACACCTTC.

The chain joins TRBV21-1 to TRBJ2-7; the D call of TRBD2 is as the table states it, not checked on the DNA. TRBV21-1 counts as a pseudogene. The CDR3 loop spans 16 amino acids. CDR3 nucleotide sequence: TGTGCCAGCAGCAAAGCGATGCGGGGGACCTCCTACGAGCAGTACTTC. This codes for CASSKAMRGTSYEQYF.

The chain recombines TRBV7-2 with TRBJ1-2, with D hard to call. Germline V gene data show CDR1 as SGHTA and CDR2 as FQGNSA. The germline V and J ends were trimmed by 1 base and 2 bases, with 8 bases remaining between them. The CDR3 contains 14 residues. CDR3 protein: CASSLVAGNYGYTF. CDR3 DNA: TGTGCCAGCAGCTTAGTGGCGGGGAACTATGGCTACACCTTC.

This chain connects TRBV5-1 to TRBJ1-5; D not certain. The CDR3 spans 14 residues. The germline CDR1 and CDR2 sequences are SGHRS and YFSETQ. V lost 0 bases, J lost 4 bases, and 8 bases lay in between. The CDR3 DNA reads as TGCGCCAGCAGCTTGGACGGAGCGAATCAGCCCCAGCATTTT. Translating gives CASSLDGANQPQHF.

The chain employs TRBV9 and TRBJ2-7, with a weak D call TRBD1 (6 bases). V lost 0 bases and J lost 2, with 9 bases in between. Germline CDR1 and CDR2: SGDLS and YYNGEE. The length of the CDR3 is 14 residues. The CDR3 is CASSVGQAAYEQYF. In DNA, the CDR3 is TGTGCCAGCAGCGTAGGACAGGCTGCCTACGAGCAGTACTTC.

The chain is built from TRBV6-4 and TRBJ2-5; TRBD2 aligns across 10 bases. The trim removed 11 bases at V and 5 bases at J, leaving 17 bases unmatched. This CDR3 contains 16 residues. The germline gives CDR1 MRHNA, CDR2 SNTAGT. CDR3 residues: CAPPASGRGTAETQYF. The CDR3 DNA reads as TGTGCCCCCCCGGCTAGCGGGAGAGGTACGGCTGAGACCCAGTACTTC.

The CDR3 reads CAWSEGLAHEQFF. The CDR3 DNA reads TGTGCCTGGAGTGAGGGACTAGCCCACGAGCAGTTCTTC. The gene calls are TRBV30 and TRBJ2-1; TRBD2 aligns across 9 bases. V was pared by 1 base and J by 10 bases, with 5 bases of the junction left unmatched. Germline V CDR1 and CDR2: GTSNPN, SVGIG (reference sequence). CDR3 length: 13 residues.